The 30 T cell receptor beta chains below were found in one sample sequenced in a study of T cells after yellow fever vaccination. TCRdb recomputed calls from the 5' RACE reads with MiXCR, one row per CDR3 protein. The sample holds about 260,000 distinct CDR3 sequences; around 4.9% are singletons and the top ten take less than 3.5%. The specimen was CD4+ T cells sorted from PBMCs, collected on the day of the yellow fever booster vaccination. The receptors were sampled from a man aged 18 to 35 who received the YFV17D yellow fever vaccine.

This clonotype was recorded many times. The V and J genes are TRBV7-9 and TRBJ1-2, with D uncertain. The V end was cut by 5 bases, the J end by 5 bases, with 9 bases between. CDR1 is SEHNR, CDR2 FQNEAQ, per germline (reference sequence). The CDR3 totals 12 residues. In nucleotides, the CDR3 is TGTGCCAGCAGCGAACAAGTTTATGGCTACACCTTC. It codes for CASSEQVYGYTF.

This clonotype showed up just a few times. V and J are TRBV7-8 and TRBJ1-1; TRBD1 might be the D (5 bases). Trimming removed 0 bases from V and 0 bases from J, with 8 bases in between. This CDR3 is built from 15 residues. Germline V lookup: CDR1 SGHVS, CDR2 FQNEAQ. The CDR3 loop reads CASSLAGELNTEAFF. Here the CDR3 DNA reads TGTGCCAGCAGCTTAGCGGGGGAGTTGAACACTGAAGCTTTCTTT. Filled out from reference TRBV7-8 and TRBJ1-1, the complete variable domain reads GAGVSQSPRYKVAKRGQDVALRCDPISGHVSLFWYQQALGQGPEFLTYFQNEAQLDKSGLPSDRFFAERPEGSVSTLKIQRTQQEDSAVYLCASSLAGELNTEAFFGQGTRLTVV.

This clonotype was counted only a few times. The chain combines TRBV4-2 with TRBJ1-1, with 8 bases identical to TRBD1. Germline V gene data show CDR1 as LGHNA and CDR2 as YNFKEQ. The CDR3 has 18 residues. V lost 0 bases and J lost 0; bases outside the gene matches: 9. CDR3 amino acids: CASSQDPSRTGMNTEAFF. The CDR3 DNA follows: TGTGCCAGCAGCCAAGACCCGTCTCGGACAGGGATGAACACTGAAGCTTTCTTT.

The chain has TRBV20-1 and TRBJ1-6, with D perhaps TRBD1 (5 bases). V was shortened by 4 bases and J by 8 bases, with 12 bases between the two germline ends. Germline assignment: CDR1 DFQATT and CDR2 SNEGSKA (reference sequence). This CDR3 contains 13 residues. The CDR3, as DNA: TGCAGTGCTAAAGGGGACGACTATTCACCCCTCCACTTT. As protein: CSAKGDDYSPLHF.

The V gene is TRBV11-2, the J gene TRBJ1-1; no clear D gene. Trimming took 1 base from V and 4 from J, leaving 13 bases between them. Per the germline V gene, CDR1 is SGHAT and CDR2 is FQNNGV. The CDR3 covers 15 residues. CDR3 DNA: TGTGCCAGCAGCTTAGTTGGGCTTTGGGGCACTGAAGCTTTCTTT. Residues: CASSLVGLWGTEAFF.

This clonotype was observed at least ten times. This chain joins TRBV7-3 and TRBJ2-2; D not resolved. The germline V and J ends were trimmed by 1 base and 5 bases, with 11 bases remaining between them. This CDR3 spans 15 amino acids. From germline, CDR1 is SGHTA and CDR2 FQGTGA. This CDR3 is CASSLNFHVTGELFF. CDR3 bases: TGTGCCAGCAGCTTAAATTTTCACGTAACCGGGGAGCTGTTTTTT. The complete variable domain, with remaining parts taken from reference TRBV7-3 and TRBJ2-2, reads GAGVSQTPSNKVTEKGKYVELRCDPISGHTALYWYRQSLGQGPEFLIYFQGTGAADDSGLPNDRFFAVRPEGSVSTLKIQRTERGDSAVYLCASSLNFHVTGELFFGEGSRLTVL.

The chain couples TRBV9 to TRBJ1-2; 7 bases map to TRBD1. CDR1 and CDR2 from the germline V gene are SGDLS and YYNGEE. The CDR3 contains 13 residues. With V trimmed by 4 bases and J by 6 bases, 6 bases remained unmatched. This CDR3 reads CASSFTGDDGYTF. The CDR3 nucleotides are TGTGCCAGCAGCTTTACAGGGGACGATGGCTACACCTTC.

CDR3 residues: CASSFRDSTDTQYF. The CDR3 DNA reads as TGTGCCAGCAGCTTTCGGGATAGCACAGATACGCAGTATTTT. This chain uses TRBV7-9 with TRBJ2-3, with D perhaps TRBD2 (5 bases). The CDR3 loop spans 14 amino acids. The germline gives CDR1 SEHNR, CDR2 FQNEAQ (reference sequence). V was pared by 3 bases and J by 0 bases, with 7 bases between.

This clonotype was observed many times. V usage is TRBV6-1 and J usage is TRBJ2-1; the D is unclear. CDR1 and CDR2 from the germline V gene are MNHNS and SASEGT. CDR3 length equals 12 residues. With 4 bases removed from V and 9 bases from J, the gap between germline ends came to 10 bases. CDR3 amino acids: CASSGTWGEQFF. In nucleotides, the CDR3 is TGTGCCAGCAGTGGTACCTGGGGTGAGCAGTTCTTC.

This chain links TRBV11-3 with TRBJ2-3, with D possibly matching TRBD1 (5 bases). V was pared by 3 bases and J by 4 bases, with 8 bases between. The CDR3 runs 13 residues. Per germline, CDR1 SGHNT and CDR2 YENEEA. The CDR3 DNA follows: TGTGCCAGCAGCTTTATAGGGGCAGATACGCAGTATTTT. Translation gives CASSFIGADTQYF.

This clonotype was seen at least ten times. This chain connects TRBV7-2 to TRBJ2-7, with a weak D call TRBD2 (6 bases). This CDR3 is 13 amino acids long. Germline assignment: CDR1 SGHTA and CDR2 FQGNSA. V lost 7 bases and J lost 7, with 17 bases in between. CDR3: CASTQTGAREQYF. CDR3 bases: TGTGCCAGCACCCAGACGGGAGCGAGAGAGCAGTACTTC.

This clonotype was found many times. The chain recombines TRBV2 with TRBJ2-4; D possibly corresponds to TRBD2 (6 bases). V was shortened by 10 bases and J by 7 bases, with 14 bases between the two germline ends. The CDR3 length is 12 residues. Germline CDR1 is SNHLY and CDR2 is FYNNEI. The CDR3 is CATGREANIQYF. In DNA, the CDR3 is TGTGCCACCGGGCGGGAAGCCAACATTCAGTACTTC. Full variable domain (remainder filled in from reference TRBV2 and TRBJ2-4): EPEVTQTPSHQVTQMGQEVILRCVPISNHLYFYWYRQILGQKVEFLVSFYNNEISEKSEIFDDQFSVERPDGSNFTLKIRSTKLEDSAMYFCATGREANIQYFGAGTRLSVL.

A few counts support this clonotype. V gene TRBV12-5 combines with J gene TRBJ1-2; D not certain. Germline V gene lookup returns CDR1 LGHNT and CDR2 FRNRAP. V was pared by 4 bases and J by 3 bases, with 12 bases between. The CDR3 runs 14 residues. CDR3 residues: CASGSTGADYGYTF. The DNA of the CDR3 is TGTGCTAGTGGTTCGACCGGAGCTGACTATGGCTACACCTTC. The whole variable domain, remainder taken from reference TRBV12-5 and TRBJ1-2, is DARVTQTPRHKVTEMGQEVTMRCQPILGHNTVFWYRQTMMQGLELLAYFRNRAPLDDSGMPKDRFSAEMPDATLATLKIQPSEPRDSAVYFCASGSTGADYGYTFGSGTRLTVV.

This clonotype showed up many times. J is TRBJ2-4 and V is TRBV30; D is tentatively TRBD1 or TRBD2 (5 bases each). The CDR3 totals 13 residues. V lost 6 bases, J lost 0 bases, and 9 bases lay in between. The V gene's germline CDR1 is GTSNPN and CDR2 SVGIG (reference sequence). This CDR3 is CACRDGAKNIQYF. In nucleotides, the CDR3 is TGTGCCTGCCGGGACGGAGCCAAAAACATTCAGTACTTC.

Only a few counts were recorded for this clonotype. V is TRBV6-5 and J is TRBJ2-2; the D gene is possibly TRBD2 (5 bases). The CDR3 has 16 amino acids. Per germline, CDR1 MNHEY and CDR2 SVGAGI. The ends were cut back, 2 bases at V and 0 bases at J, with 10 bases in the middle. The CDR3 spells CASSYEAGTNTGELFF. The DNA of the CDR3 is TGTGCCAGCAGTTACGAGGCGGGCACGAACACCGGGGAGCTGTTTTTT.

The CDR3 sequence: CASSVVTGGGTDTQYF. CDR3 nucleotide sequence: TGTGCCAGCAGCGTGGTTACAGGGGGAGGCACAGATACGCAGTATTTT. The rearrangement joins TRBV9 to TRBJ2-3; TRBD1 matches 8 bases. The V gene's germline CDR1 is SGDLS and CDR2 YYNGEE. CDR3 length: 16 amino acids. V lost 2 bases and J lost 1; bases outside the gene matches: 6.

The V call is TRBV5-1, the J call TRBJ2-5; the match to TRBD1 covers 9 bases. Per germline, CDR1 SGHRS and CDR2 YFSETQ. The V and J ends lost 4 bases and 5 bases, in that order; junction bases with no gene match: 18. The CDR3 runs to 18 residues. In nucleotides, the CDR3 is TGCGCCAGCAGCCTACTTGAGTGGACAGGGGCGAACTCCGAGACCCAGTACTTC. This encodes CASSLLEWTGANSETQYF.

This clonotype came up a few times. The CDR3 coding sequence is TGTGCCACCAGTGATCCCAGACAACAGGGAATGGATACGCAGTATTTT. Translating it yields CATSDPRQQGMDTQYF. V and J are TRBV24-1 and TRBJ2-3; the D gene is possibly TRBD1 (6 bases). Germline assignment: CDR1 KGHDR and CDR2 SFDVKD. V lost 3 bases, J lost 6 bases, and 18 bases lay in between. The CDR3 covers 16 residues.

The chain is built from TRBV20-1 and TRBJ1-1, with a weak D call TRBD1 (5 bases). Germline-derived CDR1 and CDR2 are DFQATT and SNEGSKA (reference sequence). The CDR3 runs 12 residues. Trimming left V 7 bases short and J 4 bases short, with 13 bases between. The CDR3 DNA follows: TGCAGTGGGGCGGGGCAGGGCACTGAAGCTTTCTTT. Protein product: CSGAGQGTEAFF.

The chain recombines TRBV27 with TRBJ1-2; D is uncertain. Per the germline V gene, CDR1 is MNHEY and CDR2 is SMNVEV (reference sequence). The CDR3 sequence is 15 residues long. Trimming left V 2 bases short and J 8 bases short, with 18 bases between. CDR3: CASSLMAAAVRGYTF. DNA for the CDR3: TGTGCCAGCAGTTTAATGGCAGCCGCCGTTCGGGGCTACACCTTC.

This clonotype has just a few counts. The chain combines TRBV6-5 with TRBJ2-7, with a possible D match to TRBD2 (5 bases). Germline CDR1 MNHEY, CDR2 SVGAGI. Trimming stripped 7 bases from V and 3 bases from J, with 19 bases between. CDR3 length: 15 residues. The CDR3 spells CASTLPRGEGYEQYV. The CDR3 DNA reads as TGTGCCAGCACCCTCCCCCGGGGAGAGGGCTACGAGCAGTACGTC.

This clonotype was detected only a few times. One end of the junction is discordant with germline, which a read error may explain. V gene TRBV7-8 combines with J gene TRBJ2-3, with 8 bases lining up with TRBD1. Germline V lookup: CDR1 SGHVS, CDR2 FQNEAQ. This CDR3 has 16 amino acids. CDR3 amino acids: CASRLGGQVSTDTQYF. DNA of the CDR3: TGTGCCAGCAGGTTAGGGGGACAGGTTAGCACAGATACGCAGTATTTT. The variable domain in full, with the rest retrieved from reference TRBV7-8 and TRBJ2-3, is GAGVSQSPRYKVAKRGQDVALRCDPISGHVSLFWYQQALGQGPEFLTYFQNEAQLDKSGLPSDRFFAERPEGSVSTLKIQRTQQEDSAVYLCASRLGGQVSTDTQYFGPGTRLTVL.

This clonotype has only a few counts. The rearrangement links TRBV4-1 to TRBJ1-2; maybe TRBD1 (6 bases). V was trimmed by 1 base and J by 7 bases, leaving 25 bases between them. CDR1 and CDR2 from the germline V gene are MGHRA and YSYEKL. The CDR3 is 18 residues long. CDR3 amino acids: CASSQGRTVTDLMGGYTF. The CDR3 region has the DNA TGCGCCAGCAGCCAAGGACGGACAGTTACCGACCTAATGGGTGGCTACACCTTC.

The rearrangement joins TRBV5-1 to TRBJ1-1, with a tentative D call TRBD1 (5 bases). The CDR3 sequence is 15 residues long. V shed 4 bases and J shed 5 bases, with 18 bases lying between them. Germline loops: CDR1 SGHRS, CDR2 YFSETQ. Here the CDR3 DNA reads TGCGCCAGCAGCCGAGAGGCAAACCGGGGGACTGAAGCTTTCTTT. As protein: CASSREANRGTEAFF. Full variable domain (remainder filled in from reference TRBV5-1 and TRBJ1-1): KAGVTQTPRYLIKTRGQQVTLSCSPISGHRSVSWYQQTPGQGLQFLFEYFSETQRNKGNFPGRFSGRQFSNSRSEMNVSTLELGDSALYLCASSREANRGTEAFFGQGTRLTVV.

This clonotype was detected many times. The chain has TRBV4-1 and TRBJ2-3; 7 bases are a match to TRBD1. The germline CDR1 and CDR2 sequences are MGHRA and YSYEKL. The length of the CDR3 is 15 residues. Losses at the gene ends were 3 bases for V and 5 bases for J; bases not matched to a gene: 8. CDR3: CASSQVGTVRDTQYF. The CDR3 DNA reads TGCGCCAGCAGCCAGGTCGGGACAGTGCGAGATACGCAGTATTTT.

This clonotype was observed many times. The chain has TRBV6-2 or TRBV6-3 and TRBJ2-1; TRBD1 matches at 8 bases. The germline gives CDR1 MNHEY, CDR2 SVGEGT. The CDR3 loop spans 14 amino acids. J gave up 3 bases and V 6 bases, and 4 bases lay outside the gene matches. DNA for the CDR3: TGTGCCAGCAGCTCGGACAGGGACTACAATGAGCAGTTCTTC. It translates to CASSSDRDYNEQFF.

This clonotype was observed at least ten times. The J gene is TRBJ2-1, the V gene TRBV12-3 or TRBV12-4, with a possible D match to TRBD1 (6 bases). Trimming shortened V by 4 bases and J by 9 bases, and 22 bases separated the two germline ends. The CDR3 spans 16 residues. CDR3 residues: CASSSYEGTGKFEQFF. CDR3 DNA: TGTGCCAGCAGTTCCTACGAGGGAACAGGGAAATTTGAGCAGTTCTTC.

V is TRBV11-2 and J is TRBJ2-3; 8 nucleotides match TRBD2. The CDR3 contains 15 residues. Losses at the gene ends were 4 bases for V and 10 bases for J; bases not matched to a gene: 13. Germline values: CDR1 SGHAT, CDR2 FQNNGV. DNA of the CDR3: TGTGCCAGCAGCTCCTACGGGACTAGACTAGTGGCGCAGTATTTT. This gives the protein CASSSYGTRLVAQYF.

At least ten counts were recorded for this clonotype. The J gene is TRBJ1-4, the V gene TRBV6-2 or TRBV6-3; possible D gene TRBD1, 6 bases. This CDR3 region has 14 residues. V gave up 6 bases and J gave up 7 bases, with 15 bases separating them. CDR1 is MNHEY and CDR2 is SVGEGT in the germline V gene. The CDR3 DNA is TGTGCCAGCAGACGTCCCACACAGGGTGAAAAACTGTTTTTT. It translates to CASRRPTQGEKLFF.

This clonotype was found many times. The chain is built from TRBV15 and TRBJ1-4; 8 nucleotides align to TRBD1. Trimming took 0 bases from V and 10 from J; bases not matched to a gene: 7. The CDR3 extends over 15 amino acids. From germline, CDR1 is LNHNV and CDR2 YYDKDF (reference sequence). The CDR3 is CATSRDGAGGRKLFF. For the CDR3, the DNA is TGTGCCACCAGCAGAGATGGGGCAGGGGGCAGAAAACTGTTTTTT. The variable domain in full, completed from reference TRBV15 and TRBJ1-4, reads DAMVIQNPRYQVTQFGKPVTLSCSQTLNHNVMYWYQQKSSQAPKLLFHYYDKDFNNEADTPDNFQSRRPNTSFCFLDIRSPGLGDTAMYLCATSRDGAGGRKLFFGSGTQLSVL.